This record covers a single T cell receptor (beta chain). Profiling relied on immunoSEQ multiplex PCR, and the TCRdb table lists in-frame clones only, not all of them. The sample has 75,000 to 100,000 clones, about nine tenths seen once; the top ten hold roughly 0.77%. This sample is drawn from a study of T cell changes during pregnancy in multiple sclerosis. CDR1 SEHNR and CDR2 FQNEAQ come from the germline V gene (reference sequence). V trimming: 5 bases; J trimming: 6 bases; junction bases outside the gene matches: 7. This CDR3 is built from 15 residues. Sample: peripheral blood, taken in the second trimester of pregnancy. This chain uses TRBV7-9 with TRBJ2-1, with TRBD1 identical over 10 bases. This sequence was found in a female donor in good health, enrolled as a control in a pregnancy study. The CDR3 loop reads CASSPQGQGSNEQFF. CDR3 DNA: TGTGCCAGCAGCCCCCAGGGACAGGGGTCCAATGAGCAGTTCTTC.